This T cell receptor (beta chain) was retrieved from a study of Graves' ophthalmopathy and Graves' hyperthyroidism. Of note for this clonotype: Germline and junction disagree at one end, which may indicate a read error.

RNA transcripts were the template, and TCR beta CDR3 regions were amplified from them. In the first round, RT-PCR was carried out with HTBI primers, and a multiplex PCR formed the second round. In TCRdb, the multiplex PCR reads were re-called with MiXCR into one record per CDR3 protein. The sample yields 400,000 to 450,000 distinct CDR3 sequences, 20% to 25% seen once. The CDR3 totals 13 residues. CDR1 and CDR2 (germline): MDHEN, SYDVKM. The sequence came from a young woman with stable Graves' hyperthyroidism. J is TRBJ2-5 and V is TRBV28; D possibly matches TRBD1 or TRBD2 (5 bases each). The material sequenced was peripheral blood. CDR3 sequence: CASSPGPGETQDF. The CDR3, as DNA: TGTGCCAGCAGTCCGGGGCCTGGCGAGACCCAGGACTTC.